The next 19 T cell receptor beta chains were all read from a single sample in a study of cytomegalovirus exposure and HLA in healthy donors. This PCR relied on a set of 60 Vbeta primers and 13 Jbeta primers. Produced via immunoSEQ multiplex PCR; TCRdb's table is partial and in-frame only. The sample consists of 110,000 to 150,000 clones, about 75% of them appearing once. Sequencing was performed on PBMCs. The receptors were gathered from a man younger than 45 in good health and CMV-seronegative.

CDR3 residues: CASSGTSADTQYF. The CDR3 DNA is TGTGCCAGCAGTGGGACTAGTGCAGATACGCAGTATTTT. This chain links TRBV27 with TRBJ2-3, with TRBD2 identical over 8 bases. With V trimmed by 5 bases and J by 4 bases, 2 bases remained unmatched. The CDR3 sequence is 13 residues long. CDR1 is MNHEY and CDR2 is SMNVEV in the germline V gene (reference sequence).

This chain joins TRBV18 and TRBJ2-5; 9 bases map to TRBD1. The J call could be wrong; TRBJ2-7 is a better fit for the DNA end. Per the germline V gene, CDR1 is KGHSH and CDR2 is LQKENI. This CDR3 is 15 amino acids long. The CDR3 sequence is CASSPPGTGSYEQYF. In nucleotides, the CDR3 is TGTGCCAGCTCACCACCCGGGACAGGGTCCTACGAGCAGTACTTC.

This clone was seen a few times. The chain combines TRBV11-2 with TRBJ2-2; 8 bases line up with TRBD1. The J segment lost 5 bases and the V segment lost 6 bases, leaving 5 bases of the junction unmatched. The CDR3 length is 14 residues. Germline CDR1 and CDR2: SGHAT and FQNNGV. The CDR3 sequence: CASRSQGATGELFF. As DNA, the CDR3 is TGTGCCAGCAGGTCCCAGGGGGCGACCGGGGAGCTGTTTTTT. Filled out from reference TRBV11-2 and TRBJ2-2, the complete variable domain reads EAGVAQSPRYKIIEKRQSVAFWCNPISGHATLYWYQQILGQGPKLLIQFQNNGVVDDSQLPKDRFSAERLKGVDSTLKIQPAKLEDSAVYLCASRSQGATGELFFGEGSRLTVL.

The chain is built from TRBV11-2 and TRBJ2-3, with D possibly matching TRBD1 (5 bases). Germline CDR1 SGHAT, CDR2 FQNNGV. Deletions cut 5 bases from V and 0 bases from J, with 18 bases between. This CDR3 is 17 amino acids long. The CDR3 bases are TGTGCCAGCAGCCCCCAGTGGGGCAGTCCTAGCACAGATACGCAGTATTTT. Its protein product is CASSPQWGSPSTDTQYF.

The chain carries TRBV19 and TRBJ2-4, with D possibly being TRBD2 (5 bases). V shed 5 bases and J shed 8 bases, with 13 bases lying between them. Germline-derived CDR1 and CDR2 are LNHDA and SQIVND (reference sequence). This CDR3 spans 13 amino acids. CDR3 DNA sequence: TGTGCCAGTAGTTCTGATTTGGAGGACATTCAGTACTTC. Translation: CASSSDLEDIQYF.

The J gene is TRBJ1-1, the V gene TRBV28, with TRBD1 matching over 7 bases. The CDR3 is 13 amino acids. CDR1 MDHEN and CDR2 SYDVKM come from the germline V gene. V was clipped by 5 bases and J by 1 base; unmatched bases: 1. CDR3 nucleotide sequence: TGTGCCAGCAGTAAGGGGGCGAACACTGAAGCTTTCTTT. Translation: CASSKGANTEAFF. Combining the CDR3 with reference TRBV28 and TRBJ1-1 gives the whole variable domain DVKVTQSSRYLVKRTGEKVFLECVQDMDHENMFWYRQDPGLGLRLIYFSYDVKMKEKGDIPEGYSVSREKKERFSLILESASTNQTSMYLCASSKGANTEAFFGQGTRLTVV.

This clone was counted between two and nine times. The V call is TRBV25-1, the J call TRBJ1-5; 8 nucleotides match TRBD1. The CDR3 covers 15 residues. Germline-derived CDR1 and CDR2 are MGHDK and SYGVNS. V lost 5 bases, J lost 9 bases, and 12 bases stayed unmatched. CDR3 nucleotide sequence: TGTGCCAGCAGTCGGACAGGGACACCCGATCGGCCCCAGCATTTT. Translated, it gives CASSRTGTPDRPQHF. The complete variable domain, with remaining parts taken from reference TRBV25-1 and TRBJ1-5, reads EADIYQTPRYLVIGTGKKITLECSQTMGHDKMYWYQQDPGMELHLIHYSYGVNSTEKGDLSSESTVSRIRTEHFPLTLESARPSHTSQYLCASSRTGTPDRPQHFGDGTRLSIL.

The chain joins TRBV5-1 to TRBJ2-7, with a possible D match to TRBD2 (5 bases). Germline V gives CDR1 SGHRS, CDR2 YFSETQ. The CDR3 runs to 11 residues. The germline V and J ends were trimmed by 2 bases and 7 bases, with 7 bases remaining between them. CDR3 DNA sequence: TGCGCCAGCAGCTTAACGGGAGAGCAGTACTTC. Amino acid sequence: CASSLTGEQYF. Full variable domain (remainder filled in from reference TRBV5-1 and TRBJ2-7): KAGVTQTPRYLIKTRGQQVTLSCSPISGHRSVSWYQQTPGQGLQFLFEYFSETQRNKGNFPGRFSGRQFSNSRSEMNVSTLELGDSALYLCASSLTGEQYFGPGTRLTVT.

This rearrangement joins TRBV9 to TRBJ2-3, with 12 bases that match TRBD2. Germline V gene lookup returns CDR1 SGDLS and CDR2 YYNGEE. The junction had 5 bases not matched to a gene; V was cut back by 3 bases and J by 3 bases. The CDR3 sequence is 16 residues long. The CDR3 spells CASSATSGGGTDTQYF. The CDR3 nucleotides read TGTGCCAGCAGCGCGACTAGCGGGGGAGGGACAGATACGCAGTATTTT. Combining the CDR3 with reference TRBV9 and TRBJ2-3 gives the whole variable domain DSGVTQTPKHLITATGQRVTLRCSPRSGDLSVYWYQQSLDQGLQFLIQYYNGEERAKGNILERFSAQQFPDLHSELNLSSLELGDSALYFCASSATSGGGTDTQYFGPGTRLTVL.

CDR3 coding DNA: TGTGCCAGCAGCTTATTAAAGGGGGCGGGCTATGGCTACACCTTC. Translation: CASSLLKGAGYGYTF. The chain carries TRBV7-2 and TRBJ1-2; 7 bases align to TRBD1. The CDR3 totals 15 residues. The germline CDR1 and CDR2 sequences are SGHTA and FQGNSA. Trimming took 2 bases from V and 4 from J; bases not matched to a gene: 7.

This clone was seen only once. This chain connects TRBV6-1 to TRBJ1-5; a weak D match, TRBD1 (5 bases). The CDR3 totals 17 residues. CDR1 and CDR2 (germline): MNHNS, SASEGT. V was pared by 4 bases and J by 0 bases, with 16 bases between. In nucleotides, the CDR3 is TGTGCCAGCAGTGGTGGGGCGCTCAGGGATAGCAATCAGCCCCAGCATTTT. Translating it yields CASSGGALRDSNQPQHF.

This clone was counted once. The CDR3 DNA reads as TGTGCCAGCCACAGGGGGCTCACCGGGGAGCTGTTTTTT. It is translated as CASHRGLTGELFF. The rearrangement joins TRBV6-5 to TRBJ2-2, with TRBD1 matching 9 bases. This CDR3 spans 13 amino acids. V was pared by 8 bases and J by 4 bases, with 2 bases of the junction left unmatched. The germline gives CDR1 MNHEY, CDR2 SVGAGI.

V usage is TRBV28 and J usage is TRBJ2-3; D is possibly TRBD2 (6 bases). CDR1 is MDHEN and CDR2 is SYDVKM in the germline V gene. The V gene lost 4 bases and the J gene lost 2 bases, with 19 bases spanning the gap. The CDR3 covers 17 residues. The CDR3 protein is CASSSAGPGGNTDTQYF. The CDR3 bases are TGTGCCAGCAGTTCCGCCGGGCCTGGGGGGAACACAGATACGCAGTATTTT.

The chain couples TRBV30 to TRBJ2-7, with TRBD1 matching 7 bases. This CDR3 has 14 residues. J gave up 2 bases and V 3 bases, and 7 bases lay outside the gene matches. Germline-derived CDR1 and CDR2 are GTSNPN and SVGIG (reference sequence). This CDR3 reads CAWSPPQGAYEQYF. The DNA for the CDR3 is TGTGCCTGGAGCCCCCCCCAGGGGGCCTACGAGCAGTACTTC.

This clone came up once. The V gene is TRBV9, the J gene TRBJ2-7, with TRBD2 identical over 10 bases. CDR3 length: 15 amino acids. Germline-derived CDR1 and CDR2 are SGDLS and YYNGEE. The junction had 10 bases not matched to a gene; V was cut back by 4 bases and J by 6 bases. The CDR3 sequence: CASSPKLAGDSEQYF. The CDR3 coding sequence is TGTGCCAGCAGCCCCAAGCTAGCGGGAGATTCCGAGCAGTACTTC.

The CDR3 is CASSSKAGGSDTQYF. As DNA, the CDR3 is TGTGCCAGCAGTTCTAAAGCGGGGGGCTCAGATACGCAGTATTTT. V is TRBV6-1 and J is TRBJ2-3; 9 nucleotides match TRBD2. Germline lookup yields CDR1 MNHNS and CDR2 SASEGT. There are 15 residues in the CDR3. V shed 5 bases, J shed 4 bases, and the junction held 7 bases outside the gene matches.

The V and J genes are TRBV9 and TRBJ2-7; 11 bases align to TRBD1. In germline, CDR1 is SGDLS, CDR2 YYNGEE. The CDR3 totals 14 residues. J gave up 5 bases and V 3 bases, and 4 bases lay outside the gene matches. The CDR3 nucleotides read TGTGCCAGCAGCGGAATGGGACAGGGGGACGAGCAGTACTTC. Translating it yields CASSGMGQGDEQYF.

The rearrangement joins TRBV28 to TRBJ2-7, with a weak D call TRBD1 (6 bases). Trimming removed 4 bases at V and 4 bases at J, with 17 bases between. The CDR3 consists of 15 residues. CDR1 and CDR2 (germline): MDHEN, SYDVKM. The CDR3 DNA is TGTGCCAGCAGTTCAACACAGGGTGTCCCTTACGAGCAGTACTTC. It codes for CASSSTQGVPYEQYF.

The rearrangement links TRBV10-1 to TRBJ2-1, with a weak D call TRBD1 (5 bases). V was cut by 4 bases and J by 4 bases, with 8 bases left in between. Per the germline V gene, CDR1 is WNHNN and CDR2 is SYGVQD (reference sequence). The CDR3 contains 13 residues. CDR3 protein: CASSGTQYNEQFF. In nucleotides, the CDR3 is TGCGCCAGCAGTGGGACACAATACAATGAGCAGTTCTTC.